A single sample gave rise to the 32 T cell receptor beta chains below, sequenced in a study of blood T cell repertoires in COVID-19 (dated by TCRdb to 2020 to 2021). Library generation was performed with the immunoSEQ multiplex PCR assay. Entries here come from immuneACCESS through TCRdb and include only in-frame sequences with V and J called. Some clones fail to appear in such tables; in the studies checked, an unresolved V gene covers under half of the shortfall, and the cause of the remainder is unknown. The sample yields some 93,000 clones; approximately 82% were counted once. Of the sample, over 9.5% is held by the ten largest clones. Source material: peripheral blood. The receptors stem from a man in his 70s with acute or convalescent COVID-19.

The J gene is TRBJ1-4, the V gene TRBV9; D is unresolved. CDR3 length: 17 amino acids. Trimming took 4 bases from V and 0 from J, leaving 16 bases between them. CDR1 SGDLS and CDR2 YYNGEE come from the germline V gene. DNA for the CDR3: TGTGCCAGCAGCCAATCCGTGGTCGGGGCAACTAATGAAAAACTGTTTTTT. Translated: CASSQSVVGATNEKLFF.

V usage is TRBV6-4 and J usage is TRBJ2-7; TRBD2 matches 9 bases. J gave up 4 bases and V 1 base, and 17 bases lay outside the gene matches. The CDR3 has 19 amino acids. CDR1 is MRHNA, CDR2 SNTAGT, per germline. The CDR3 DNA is TGTGCCAGCAGTGACTTAGAGCTAGCGGGAAGGCCCCACATATACGAGCAGTACTTC. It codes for CASSDLELAGRPHIYEQYF.

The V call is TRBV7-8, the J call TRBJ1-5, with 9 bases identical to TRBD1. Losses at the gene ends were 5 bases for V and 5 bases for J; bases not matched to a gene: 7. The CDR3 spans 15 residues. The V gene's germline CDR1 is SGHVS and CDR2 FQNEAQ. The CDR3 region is CASSRGTGFDQPQHF. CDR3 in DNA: TGTGCCAGCAGCAGAGGGACAGGGTTTGATCAGCCCCAGCATTTT.

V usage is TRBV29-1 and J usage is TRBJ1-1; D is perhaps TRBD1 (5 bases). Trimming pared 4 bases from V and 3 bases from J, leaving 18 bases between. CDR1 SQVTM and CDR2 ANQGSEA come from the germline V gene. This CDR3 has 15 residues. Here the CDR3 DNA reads TGCAGCGTTGTCCCCGGGGGTGGAAGGTACACTGAAGCTTTCTTT. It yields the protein CSVVPGGGRYTEAFF. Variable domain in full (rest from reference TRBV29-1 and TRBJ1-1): SAVISQKPSRDICQRGTSLTIQCQVDSQVTMMFWYRQQPGQSLTLIATANQGSEATYESGFVIDKFPISRPNLTFSTLTVSNMSPEDSSIYLCSVVPGGGRYTEAFFGQGTRLTVV.

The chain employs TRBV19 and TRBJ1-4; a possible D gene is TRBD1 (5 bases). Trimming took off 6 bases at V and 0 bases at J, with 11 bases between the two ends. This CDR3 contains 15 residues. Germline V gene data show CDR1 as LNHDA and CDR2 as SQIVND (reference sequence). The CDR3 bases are TGTGCCAGTAGACCGACAGCTGCAACTAATGAAAAACTGTTTTTT. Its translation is CASRPTAATNEKLFF.

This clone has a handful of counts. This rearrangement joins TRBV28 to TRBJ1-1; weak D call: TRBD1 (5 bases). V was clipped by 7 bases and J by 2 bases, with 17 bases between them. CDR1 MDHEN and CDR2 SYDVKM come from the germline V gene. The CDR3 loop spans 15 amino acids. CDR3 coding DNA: TGTGCCAGCACTCAAATTAGGGGCAGAAACACTGAAGCTTTCTTT. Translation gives CASTQIRGRNTEAFF.

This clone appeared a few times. CDR3 nucleotide sequence: TGTGCCAGCAGCCAGGACAGGGTCCACACTGAAGCTTTCTTT. Protein product: CASSQDRVHTEAFF. The chain couples TRBV2 to TRBJ1-1, with 8 bases lining up with TRBD1. The CDR3 has 14 residues. Trimming at V came to 6 bases and at J to 3 bases, leaving 6 bases not matched to a gene. The germline V gene encodes CDR1 SNHLY and CDR2 FYNNEI.

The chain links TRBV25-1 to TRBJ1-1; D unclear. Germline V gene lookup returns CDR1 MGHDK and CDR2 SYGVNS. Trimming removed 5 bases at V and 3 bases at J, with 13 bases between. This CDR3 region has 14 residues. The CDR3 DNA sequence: TGTGCCAGCAGTAGACTCGATCGGGACACTGAAGCTTTCTTT. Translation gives CASSRLDRDTEAFF. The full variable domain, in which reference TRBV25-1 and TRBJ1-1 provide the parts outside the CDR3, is EADIYQTPRYLVIGTGKKITLECSQTMGHDKMYWYQQDPGMELHLIHYSYGVNSTEKGDLSSESTVSRIRTEHFPLTLESARPSHTSQYLCASSRLDRDTEAFFGQGTRLTVV.

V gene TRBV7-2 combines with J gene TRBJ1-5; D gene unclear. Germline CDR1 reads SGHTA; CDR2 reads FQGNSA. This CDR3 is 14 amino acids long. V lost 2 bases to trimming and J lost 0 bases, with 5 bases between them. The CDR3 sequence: CASSLPYSNQPQHF. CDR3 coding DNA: TGTGCCAGCAGCTTACCTTATAGCAATCAGCCCCAGCATTTT.

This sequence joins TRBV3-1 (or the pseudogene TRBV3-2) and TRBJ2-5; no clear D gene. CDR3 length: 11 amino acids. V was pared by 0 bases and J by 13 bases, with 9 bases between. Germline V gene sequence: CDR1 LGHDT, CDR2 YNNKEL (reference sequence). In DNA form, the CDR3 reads TGTGCCAGCAGCCAAGAGGCCTCCTTGTACTTC. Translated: CASSQEASLYF.

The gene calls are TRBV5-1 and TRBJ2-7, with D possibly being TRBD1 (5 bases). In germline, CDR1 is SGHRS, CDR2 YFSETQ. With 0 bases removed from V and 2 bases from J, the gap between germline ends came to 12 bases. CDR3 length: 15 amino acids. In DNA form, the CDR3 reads TGCGCCAGCAGCTTGGCCCCGGACAAACCCTACGAGCAGTACTTC. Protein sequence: CASSLAPDKPYEQYF.

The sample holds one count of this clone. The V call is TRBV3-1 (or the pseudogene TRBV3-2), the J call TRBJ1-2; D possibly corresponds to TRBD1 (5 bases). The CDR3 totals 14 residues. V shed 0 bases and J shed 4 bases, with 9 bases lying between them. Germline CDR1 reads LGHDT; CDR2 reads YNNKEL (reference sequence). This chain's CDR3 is CASSQDTGGYGYTF. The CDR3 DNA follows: TGTGCCAGCAGCCAAGATACAGGCGGCTATGGCTACACCTTC.

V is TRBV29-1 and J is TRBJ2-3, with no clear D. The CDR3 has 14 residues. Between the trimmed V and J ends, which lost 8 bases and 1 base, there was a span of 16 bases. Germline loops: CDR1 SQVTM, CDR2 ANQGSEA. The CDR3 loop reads CSYYRVLGTDTQYF. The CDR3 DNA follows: TGCAGCTACTACCGAGTTCTTGGCACAGATACGCAGTATTTT.

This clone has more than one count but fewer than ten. CDR3: CASSLGSGGSGNTIYF. The CDR3 DNA follows: TGCGCCAGCAGCTTGGGGTCAGGAGGGTCTGGAAACACCATATATTTT. V usage is TRBV5-1 and J usage is TRBJ1-3, with D uncertain. The CDR3 spans 16 residues. Germline CDR1 and CDR2: SGHRS and YFSETQ. The ends were cut back, 0 bases at V and 1 base at J, with 11 bases in the middle.

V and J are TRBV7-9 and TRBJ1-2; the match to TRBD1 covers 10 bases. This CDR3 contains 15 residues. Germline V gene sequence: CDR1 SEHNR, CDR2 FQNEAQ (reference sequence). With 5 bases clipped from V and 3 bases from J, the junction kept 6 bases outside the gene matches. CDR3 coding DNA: TGTGCCAGCAGCAAAGGAGGGACAGGGGACTATGGCTACACCTTC. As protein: CASSKGGTGDYGYTF.

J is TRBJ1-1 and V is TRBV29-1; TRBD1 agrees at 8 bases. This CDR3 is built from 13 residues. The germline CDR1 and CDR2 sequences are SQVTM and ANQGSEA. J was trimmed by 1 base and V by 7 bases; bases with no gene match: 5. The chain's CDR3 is CSGGQGENTEAFF. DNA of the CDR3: TGCAGCGGCGGACAGGGTGAGAACACTGAAGCTTTCTTT.

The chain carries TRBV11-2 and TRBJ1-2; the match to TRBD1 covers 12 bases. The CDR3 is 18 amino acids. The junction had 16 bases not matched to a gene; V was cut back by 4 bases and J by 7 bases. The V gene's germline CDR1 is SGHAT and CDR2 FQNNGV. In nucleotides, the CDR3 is TGTGCCAGCAGCTCAAGCGGGACAGGGGGCGGAGGTAACGGTGGCTACACCTTC. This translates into CASSSSGTGGGGNGGYTF.

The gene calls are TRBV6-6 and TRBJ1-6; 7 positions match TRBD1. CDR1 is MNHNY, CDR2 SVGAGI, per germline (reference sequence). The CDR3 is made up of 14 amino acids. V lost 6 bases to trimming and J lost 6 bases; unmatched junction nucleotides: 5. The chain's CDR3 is CASREQGRNSPLHF. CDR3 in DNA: TGTGCCAGCAGGGAACAGGGGCGTAATTCACCCCTCCACTTT.

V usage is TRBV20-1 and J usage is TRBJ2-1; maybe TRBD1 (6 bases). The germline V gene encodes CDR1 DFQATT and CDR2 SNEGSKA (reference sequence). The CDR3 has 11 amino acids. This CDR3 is CSAAGEHEQFF. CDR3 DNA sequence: TGCAGCGCCGCAGGGGAACATGAGCAGTTCTTC.

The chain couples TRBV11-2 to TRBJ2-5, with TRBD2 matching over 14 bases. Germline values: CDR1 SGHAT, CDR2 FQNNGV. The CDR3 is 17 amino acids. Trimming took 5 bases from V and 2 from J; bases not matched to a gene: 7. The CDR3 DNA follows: TGTGCCAGCAGCCGCGGGGGACTAGCGGGAGCTCAAGAGACCCAGTACTTC. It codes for CASSRGGLAGAQETQYF.

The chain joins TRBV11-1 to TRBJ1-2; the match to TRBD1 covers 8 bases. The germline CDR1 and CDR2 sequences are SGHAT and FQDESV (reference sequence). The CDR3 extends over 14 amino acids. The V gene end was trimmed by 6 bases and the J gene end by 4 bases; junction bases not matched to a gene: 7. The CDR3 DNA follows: TGTGCCAGCAGTGGACAGGGAAAATTCTATGGCTACACCTTC. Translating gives CASSGQGKFYGYTF.

CDR3 coding DNA: TGTGCCAGCAGCTTAAATGGGCTGAGAGATGAAAAACTGTTTTTT. Amino acid sequence: CASSLNGLRDEKLFF. V gene TRBV7-6 combines with J gene TRBJ1-4, with D unclear. The germline V gene encodes CDR1 SGHVS and CDR2 FNYEAQ. CDR3 length: 15 amino acids. V shed 2 bases and J shed 6 bases, with 13 bases lying between them. The complete variable domain, with remaining parts taken from reference TRBV7-6 and TRBJ1-4, reads GAGVSQSPRYKVTKRGQDVALRCDPISGHVSLYWYRQALGQGPEFLTYFNYEAQQDKSGLPNDRFSAERPEGSISTLTIQRTEQRDSAMYRCASSLNGLRDEKLFFGSGTQLSVL.

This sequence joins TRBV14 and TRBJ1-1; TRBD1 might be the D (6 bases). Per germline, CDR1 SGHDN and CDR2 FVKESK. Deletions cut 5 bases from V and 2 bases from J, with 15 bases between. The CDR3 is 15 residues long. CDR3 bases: TGTGCCAGCAGCGTGAGTCAGGGGTATAACACTGAAGCTTTCTTT. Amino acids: CASSVSQGYNTEAFF. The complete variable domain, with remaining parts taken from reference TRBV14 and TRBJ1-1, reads EAGVTQFPSHSVIEKGQTVTLRCDPISGHDNLYWYRRVMGKEIKFLLHFVKESKQDESGMPNNRFLAERTGGTYSTLKVQPAELEDSGVYFCASSVSQGYNTEAFFGQGTRLTVV.

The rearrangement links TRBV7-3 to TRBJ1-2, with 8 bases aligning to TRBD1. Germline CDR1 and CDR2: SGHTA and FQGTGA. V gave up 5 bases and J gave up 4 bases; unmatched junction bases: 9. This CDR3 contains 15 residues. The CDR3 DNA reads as TGTGCCAGCAGCGCCTCGGGACAGGACGGCTATGGCTACACCTTC. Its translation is CASSASGQDGYGYTF.

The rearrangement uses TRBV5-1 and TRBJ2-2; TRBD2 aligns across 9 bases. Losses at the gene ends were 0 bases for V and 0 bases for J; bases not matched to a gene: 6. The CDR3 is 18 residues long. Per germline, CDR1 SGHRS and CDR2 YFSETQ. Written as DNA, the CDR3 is TGCGCCAGCAGCTTGGATCTGTCTAGCGGGGCGAACACCGGGGAGCTGTTTTTT. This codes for CASSLDLSSGANTGELFF.

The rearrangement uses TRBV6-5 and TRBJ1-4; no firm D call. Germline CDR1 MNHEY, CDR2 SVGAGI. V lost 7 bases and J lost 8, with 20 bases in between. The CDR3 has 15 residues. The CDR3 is CASTRNPSSGEKLFF. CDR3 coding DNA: TGTGCCAGCACTCGAAATCCCTCTTCCGGGGAAAAACTGTTTTTT.

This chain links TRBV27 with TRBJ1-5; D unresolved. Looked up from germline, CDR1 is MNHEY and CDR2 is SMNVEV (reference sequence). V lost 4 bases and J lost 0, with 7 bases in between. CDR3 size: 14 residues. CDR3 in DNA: TGTGCCAGCAGTTCACGGTATAGCAATCAGCCCCAGCATTTT. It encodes CASSSRYSNQPQHF.

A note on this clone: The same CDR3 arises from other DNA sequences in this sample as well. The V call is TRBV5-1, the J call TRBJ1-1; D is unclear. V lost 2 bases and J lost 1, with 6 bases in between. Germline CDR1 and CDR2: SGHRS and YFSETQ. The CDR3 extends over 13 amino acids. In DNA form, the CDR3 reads TGCGCCAGCAGCTTTGGAGAGAACACTGAAGCTTTCTTT. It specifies CASSFGENTEAFF.

This CDR3 is CASSFVERGEQFF. As DNA, the CDR3 is TGTGCCAGCAGTTTCGTGGAGCGGGGTGAGCAGTTCTTC. The J gene is TRBJ2-1, the V gene TRBV6-2 or TRBV6-3; 7 bases are shared with TRBD2. This CDR3 has 13 amino acids. Per the germline V gene, CDR1 is MNHEY and CDR2 is SVGEGT. J gave up 9 bases and V 4 bases, and 6 bases lay outside the gene matches.

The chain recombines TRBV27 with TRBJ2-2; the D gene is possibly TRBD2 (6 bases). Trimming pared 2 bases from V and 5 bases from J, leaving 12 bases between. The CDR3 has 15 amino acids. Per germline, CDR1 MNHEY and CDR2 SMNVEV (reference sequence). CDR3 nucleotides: TGTGCCAGCAGTTTAAAGCCGGGACTTACCGGGGAGCTGTTTTTT. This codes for CASSLKPGLTGELFF.

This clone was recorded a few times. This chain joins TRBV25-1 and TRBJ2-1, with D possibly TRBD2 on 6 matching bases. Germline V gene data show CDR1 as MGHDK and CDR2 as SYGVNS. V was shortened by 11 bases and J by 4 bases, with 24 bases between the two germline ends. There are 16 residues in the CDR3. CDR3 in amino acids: CAVLRGDLGGYNEQFF. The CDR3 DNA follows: TGTGCCGTCCTGAGGGGAGATCTTGGGGGGTACAATGAGCAGTTCTTC. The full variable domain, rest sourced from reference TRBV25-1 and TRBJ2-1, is EADIYQTPRYLVIGTGKKITLECSQTMGHDKMYWYQQDPGMELHLIHYSYGVNSTEKGDLSSESTVSRIRTEHFPLTLESARPSHTSQYLCAVLRGDLGGYNEQFFGPGTRLTVL.

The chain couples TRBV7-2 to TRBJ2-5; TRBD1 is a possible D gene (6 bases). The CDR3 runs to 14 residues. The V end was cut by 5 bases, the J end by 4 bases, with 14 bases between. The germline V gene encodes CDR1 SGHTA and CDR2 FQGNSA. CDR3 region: CASSHSGERETQYF. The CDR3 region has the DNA TGTGCCAGCAGCCATTCAGGGGAGAGAGAGACCCAGTACTTC.